The clone carrying this TCR beta chain was counted only a few times. The antigen is undetermined. The data originate from a study of human T cells and chemical hapten exposure. Looking at the study overall: Skin of the upper inner arm, approximately 2 cm by approximately 2 cm, received 2% DPC for sensitization.

Germline assignment: CDR1 SEHNR and CDR2 FQNEAQ (reference sequence). Trimming pared 4 bases from V and 6 bases from J, leaving 18 bases between. The CDR3 contains 15 residues. The time point here: patch test 2, 6 weeks after DPC sensitization. Treatment reported: therapeutic diphenylcyclopropenone sensitization with weekly scalp DPC. TCRdb re-analysed the RACE reads in MiXCR, keeping a single row per CDR3 protein. The table records approximately 120,000 distinct CDR3 sequences, less than 10% of them present only once. Study-level findings and limits: TCRs above 1 in 1000 frequency did not change with DPC sensitization. Expanded TCRs were compared with controls, and the expanded TCRs formed significantly more large CDR3 similarity clusters.

The sequence derives from a woman in her forties with alopecia areata. Some clones in this sample may be carry-over from other donors' samples. Sequencing was performed on whole blood, taken in connection with sensitization to the hapten diphenylcyclopropenone (DPC). The chain recombines TRBV7-9 with TRBJ1-2, with D unresolved. The CDR3 bases are TGTGCCAGCAGCTCCCCGGTGGTAGGTTTTGATGGCTACACCTTC. Protein product: CASSSPVVGFDGYTF.